This T cell receptor beta chain is from a study of T-cell memory formation after mild COVID-19. Study at large: Largely, the TCR clusters proved donor specific.

The study, taken as a whole, reports: Researchers found some responding clones in pre-infection memory, a sign that cross-reactive memory joined.

TCRdb redid the calling of the 5' RACE reads with MiXCR, one entry per CDR3 protein. The sample lists 150,000 to 200,000 distinct CDR3 sequences; around 30% were seen once. V was pared by 4 bases and J by 2 bases, with 21 bases between. Germline CDR1 and CDR2: SGHDT and YYEEEE. This CDR3 spans 17 amino acids. As to this clonotype: As yet, its antigen is unknown.

This TCR was sampled from an adult woman who had mild COVID-19 (a few samples of this study predate the infection). Cell type and time point are not known. V gene TRBV5-6 combines with J gene TRBJ2-5; tentative D call: TRBD2 (5 bases). The sequencing sample was made of PBMCs or a T cell subset sorted from them (not recorded which). Here the CDR3 DNA reads TGTGCCAGCAGCCCCCGGCGAGGACTGTGGGGACAAGAGACCCAGTACTTC. This gives the protein CASSPRRGLWGQETQYF.